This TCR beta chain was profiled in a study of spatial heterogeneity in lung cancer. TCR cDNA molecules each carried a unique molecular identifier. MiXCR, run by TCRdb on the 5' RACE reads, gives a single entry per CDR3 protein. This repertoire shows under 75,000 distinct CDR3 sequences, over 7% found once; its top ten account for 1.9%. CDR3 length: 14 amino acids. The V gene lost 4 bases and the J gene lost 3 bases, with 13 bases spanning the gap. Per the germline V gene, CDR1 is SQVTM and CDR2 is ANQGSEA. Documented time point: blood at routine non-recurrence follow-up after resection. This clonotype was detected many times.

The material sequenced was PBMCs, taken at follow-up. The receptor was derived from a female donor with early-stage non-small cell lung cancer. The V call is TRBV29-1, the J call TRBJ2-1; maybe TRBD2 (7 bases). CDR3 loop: CSVARGGGYNEQFF. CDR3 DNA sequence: TGCAGCGTTGCTCGGGGAGGGGGCTACAATGAGCAGTTCTTC.